This TCR beta chain is from a study of regulatory T cells in long-lasting Graves disease. Documented time point: persistent/refractory GD, antithyroid drugs over 5 years with positive TRAb. Construction of the TCR library relied on RNA isolated from PBMCs. The patient group derived from an endocrinology department in Xi'an, China. A blood draw put about 9 milliliters of peripheral blood into EDTA tubes. This clonotype was recorded a few times. The antigen remains undetermined. Study-wide findings and caveats: Persistent disease showed a preference for TRBV28, TRBJ1-2 and TRBJ2-5. Persistent-disease Graves' patients showed less TCR diversity than new cases.

To make TCR beta libraries, researchers used iRepertoire HTBI primers and Arm-PCR of CDR3 regions. In TCRdb, the multiplex PCR reads were re-called with MiXCR into one record per CDR3 protein. The table includes about 470,000 distinct CDR3 sequences, more than 20% detected once. With 1 base removed from V and 4 bases from J, the gap between germline ends came to 13 bases. The CDR3 length is 15 residues. Germline CDR1 is LGHDT and CDR2 is YNNKEL (reference sequence). The clonotype originates from a female donor with Graves disease. The starting material was peripheral blood mononuclear cells (PBMCs), obtained when the disease was refractory, from a patient treated with antithyroid drugs. The rearrangement links TRBV3-1 to TRBJ1-1; the D gene is possibly TRBD1 (5 bases). Here the CDR3 DNA reads TGTGCCAGCAGCCAAGGGTGGGGGGAAGGCACTGAAGCTTTCTTT. This translates into CASSQGWGEGTEAFF.